One and the same sample provided the 25 T cell receptor beta chains below, sequenced in a study of shared clonotypes between healthy human individuals. Clones were sequenced by immunoSEQ multiplex PCR, and TCRdb holds only the in-frame ones, with some missing. The profile shows over 1.4 million clones, more than 95% of them singletons. Source material: naive CD4+ T cells sorted from blood. Subset: CD45RA+ positively selected. The receptors originated from a man under 40 in good health.

This clone was seen a single time. This rearrangement joins TRBV21-1 to TRBJ1-5. TRBV21-1 is tagged as a pseudogene. The CDR3 is 11 residues long. For the CDR3, the DNA is TGTGCCAGCAGGGGACGCCAGCCCCAGCATTTT. Translated: CASRGRQPQHF.

The chain has TRBV9 and TRBJ2-1, with D maybe TRBD2 (6 bases). V lost 1 base and J lost 7, with 18 bases in between. The CDR3 covers 16 residues. In germline, CDR1 is SGDLS, CDR2 YYNGEE. CDR3: CASSVSAATSANEQFF. CDR3 nucleotide sequence: TGTGCCAGCAGCGTATCGGCGGCGACTAGTGCGAATGAGCAGTTCTTC.

This chain uses TRBV6-5 with TRBJ2-2, with TRBD2 matching over 8 bases. The CDR3 is 16 residues long. Germline CDR1 reads MNHEY; CDR2 reads SVGAGI. The J segment lost 5 bases and the V segment lost 4 bases, leaving 9 bases of the junction unmatched. The CDR3 sequence is CASSFRAGVGTGELFF. DNA of the CDR3: TGTGCCAGCAGTTTCAGAGCGGGAGTAGGGACCGGGGAGCTGTTTTTT.

The chain couples TRBV2 to TRBJ2-1; D remains ambiguous. This CDR3 spans 12 amino acids. V was trimmed by 2 bases and J by 15 bases, leaving 14 bases between them. From germline, CDR1 is SNHLY and CDR2 FYNNEI. Here the CDR3 DNA reads TGTGCCAGCAGTGAATACAATTTGGGTCCGTTCTTC. Its translation: CASSEYNLGPFF.

The chain carries TRBV5-4 and TRBJ2-7, with 10 bases fitting TRBD1. With 1 base clipped from V and 5 bases from J, the junction kept 9 bases outside the gene matches. The CDR3 extends over 16 amino acids. CDR1 and CDR2 from the germline V gene are SGHNT and YYREEE (reference sequence). The CDR3 nucleotides read TGTGCCAGCAGCTTGAGTATGCGACAGGGGGCTGACGAGCAGTACTTC. Protein product: CASSLSMRQGADEQYF. Together with reference TRBV5-4 and TRBJ2-7, the CDR3 gives the full variable domain: ETGVTQSPTHLIKTRGQQVTLRCSSQSGHNTVSWYQQALGQGPQFIFQYYREEENGRGNFPPRFSGLQFPNYSSELNVNALELDDSALYLCASSLSMRQGADEQYFGPGTRLTVT.

To note about this clone: Additional DNA sequences in this sample encode the identical CDR3. The chain carries TRBV6-5 and TRBJ1-1, with a weak D call TRBD1 (5 bases). The germline CDR1 and CDR2 sequences are MNHEY and SVGAGI. Trimming removed 7 bases from V and 4 bases from J, with 7 bases in between. The CDR3 is 11 amino acids. In DNA form, the CDR3 reads TGTGCCAGCACCCAGGGCACTGAAGCTTTCTTT. This codes for CASTQGTEAFF.

In DNA form, the CDR3 reads TGCGCCAGCTGGGGGAGGCTCTCCTACAATGAGCAGTTCTTC. It specifies CASWGRLSYNEQFF. V usage is TRBV10-2 and J usage is TRBJ2-1, with a weak D call TRBD2 (6 bases). The CDR3 is 14 amino acids. The germline CDR1 and CDR2 sequences are WSHSY and SAAADI. The V gene lost 8 bases and the J gene lost 0 bases, with 11 bases spanning the gap.

This chain joins TRBV7-8 and TRBJ1-1, with D unclear. Germline CDR1 SGHVS, CDR2 FQNEAQ. The CDR3 length is 12 residues. V was cut by 5 bases and J by 10 bases, with 14 bases left in between. CDR3 residues: CASSPKGVVAFF. CDR3 coding DNA: TGTGCCAGCAGCCCGAAGGGCGTTGTAGCTTTCTTT.

The V gene is TRBV10-3, the J gene TRBJ2-1, with D unclear. The CDR3 sequence is 15 residues long. The V end was cut by 4 bases, the J end by 5 bases, with 15 bases between. Germline lookup yields CDR1 ENHRY and CDR2 SYGVKD. The CDR3: CAISGGPGLNNEQFF. CDR3 DNA: TGTGCCATCAGTGGGGGTCCAGGCTTAAACAATGAGCAGTTCTTC.

The chain has TRBV7-9 and TRBJ2-7; D is perhaps TRBD1 (6 bases). Trimming stripped 5 bases from V and 0 bases from J, with 8 bases between. The CDR3 runs to 13 residues. Germline values: CDR1 SEHNR, CDR2 FQNEAQ (reference sequence). CDR3: CASSQQGSYEQYF. DNA of the CDR3: TGTGCCAGCAGCCAACAGGGCTCCTACGAGCAGTACTTC.

The gene calls are TRBV7-9 and TRBJ2-2, with TRBD1 as a possible D gene (6 bases). The CDR3 sequence is 15 residues long. Germline CDR1 reads SEHNR; CDR2 reads FQNEAQ (reference sequence). V gave up 5 bases and J gave up 2 bases, with 12 bases separating them. CDR3 sequence reads: CASSPPGQNTGELFF. Here the CDR3 DNA reads TGTGCCAGCAGCCCTCCGGGACAAAACACCGGGGAGCTGTTTTTT.

Note on this clone: Other DNA variants within this sample encode the same CDR3. The chain recombines TRBV12-2 with TRBJ2-7; the D segment call TRBD1 is taken from the table without a DNA check. TRBV12-2 is a recognized pseudogene. CDR3 length equals 14 residues. CDR3 DNA: TGTGCAAGTCGCTTATCACAGGGCAAGGACGAGCAGTACTTC. Translated, it gives CASRLSQGKDEQYF.

This sequence joins TRBV6-5 and TRBJ1-4, with unresolved D. Per germline, CDR1 MNHEY and CDR2 SVGAGI. V lost 0 bases to trimming and J lost 4 bases, with 9 bases between them. This CDR3 is built from 15 residues. In nucleotides, the CDR3 is TGTGCCAGCAGTTACTCGAGGCAGAATAATGAAAAACTGTTTTTT. Amino acid sequence: CASSYSRQNNEKLFF.

V gene TRBV19 combines with J gene TRBJ2-7; D gene unclear. Trimming removed 5 bases at V and 1 base at J, with 9 bases between. CDR3 size: 13 residues. The V gene's germline CDR1 is LNHDA and CDR2 SQIVND (reference sequence). The chain's CDR3 is CASSVRLSYEQYF. As DNA, the CDR3 is TGTGCCAGTAGTGTGCGGTTATCCTACGAGCAGTACTTC.

This chain joins TRBV9 and TRBJ2-1; 9 bases fit TRBD2. This CDR3 region has 15 residues. V trimming: 2 bases; J trimming: 9 bases; junction bases outside the gene matches: 9. Germline loops: CDR1 SGDLS, CDR2 YYNGEE. The CDR3, as DNA: TGTGCCAGCAGCGTTACGGGGCGGGAGGGCGGTGAGCAGTTCTTC. Its translation: CASSVTGREGGEQFF.

This chain connects TRBV27 to TRBJ2-1; 13 bases align to TRBD2. This CDR3 region has 18 residues. Germline assignment: CDR1 MNHEY and CDR2 SMNVEV (reference sequence). Trimming cost V 4 bases and J 2 bases; bases outside gene matches: 8. DNA for the CDR3: TGTGCCAGCAGTTCAAATTCCGGACTAGCGGGAGCCTACAATGAGCAGTTCTTC. Translated, it gives CASSSNSGLAGAYNEQFF.

This clone was seen just once. The chain links TRBV6-1 to TRBJ2-7; 9 nucleotides agree with TRBD2. V shed 6 bases, J shed 3 bases, and the junction held 6 bases outside the gene matches. Germline values: CDR1 MNHNS, CDR2 SASEGT. CDR3 length: 14 residues. The CDR3: CASRMTSGGYEQYF. CDR3 DNA sequence: TGTGCCAGCAGAATGACTAGCGGAGGCTACGAGCAGTACTTC.

The V and J genes are TRBV6-1 and TRBJ2-1; no firm D call. Germline V CDR1 and CDR2: MNHNS, SASEGT. CDR3 length: 11 residues. V lost 1 base and J 10 bases, leaving 5 bases between the germline ends. The CDR3 region is CASSEVQEQFF. DNA of the CDR3: TGTGCCAGCAGTGAAGTGCAAGAGCAGTTCTTC.

This sequence joins TRBV30 and TRBJ2-7, with a possible D match to TRBD1 (6 bases). Between the trimmed V and J ends, which lost 1 base and 0 bases, there was a span of 7 bases. CDR3 length: 13 amino acids. Germline lookup yields CDR1 GTSNPN and CDR2 SVGIG (reference sequence). CDR3 loop: CAWSGDTSYEQYF. CDR3 coding DNA: TGTGCCTGGAGTGGGGACACCTCCTACGAGCAGTACTTC.

This chain links TRBV5-1 with TRBJ2-2; 9 nucleotides align to TRBD1. CDR3 size: 14 residues. Looked up from germline, CDR1 is SGHRS and CDR2 is YFSETQ. With 3 bases clipped from V and 7 bases from J, the junction kept 4 bases outside the gene matches. The CDR3 here is CASSWTGVGGELFF. The CDR3 DNA follows: TGCGCCAGCAGCTGGACAGGGGTAGGCGGGGAGCTGTTTTTT.

The CDR3 region is CASSLPGQGALTGELFF. CDR3 sequence (DNA): TGTGCCAGCAGCCTACCCGGACAGGGGGCTTTAACCGGGGAGCTGTTTTTT. The V and J genes are TRBV5-4 and TRBJ2-2, with 11 nucleotides matching TRBD1. In germline, CDR1 is SGHNT, CDR2 YYREEE (reference sequence). The CDR3 is 17 residues long. The V and J ends lost 4 bases and 5 bases, in that order; junction bases with no gene match: 10.

The chain carries TRBV5-1 and TRBJ2-7, with D hard to call. The V and J ends lost 0 bases and 6 bases respectively, with 13 bases between them. In germline, CDR1 is SGHRS, CDR2 YFSETQ. The CDR3 totals 14 residues. The DNA of the CDR3 is TGCGCCAGCAGCTTGGAGACTTACAATTTCGAGCAGTACTTC. Translating gives CASSLETYNFEQYF.

The J gene is TRBJ1-2, the V gene TRBV4-3, with 7 bases identical to TRBD1. With V trimmed by 4 bases and J by 6 bases, 8 bases remained unmatched. The CDR3 has 14 residues. Per the germline V gene, CDR1 is LGHNA and CDR2 is YSLEER. CDR3 amino acids: CASSLRGSWHGYTF. The CDR3 DNA is TGCGCCAGCAGCCTCAGGGGGTCTTGGCATGGCTACACCTTC.

This chain connects TRBV5-6 to TRBJ2-3; D is undetermined. This CDR3 is built from 12 residues. V lost 2 bases, J lost 8 bases, and 9 bases lay in between. CDR1 is SGHDT and CDR2 is YYEEEE in the germline V gene. In DNA, the CDR3 is TGTGCCAGCAGCTTAGGGTATTCTACGCAGTATTTT. It encodes CASSLGYSTQYF.

J is TRBJ2-6 and V is TRBV2; D call uncertain. Germline V CDR1 and CDR2: SNHLY, FYNNEI. V shed 5 bases and J shed 4 bases, with 12 bases lying between them. The CDR3 length is 15 residues. The CDR3 region has the DNA TGTGCCAGCAGTCCATTCGGGCGCGGGGCCAACGTCCTGACTTTC. It codes for CASSPFGRGANVLTF.